Each of the 20 T cell receptor beta chains below was sequenced from the same sample in a study of CD8+CD57+ T cells in acquired aplastic anemia. Genomic DNA served as template for TCR beta VDJ and CDR3 profiling. Via MiXCR, TCRdb re-called the reads, giving one row per CDR3 protein. The table shows roughly 220,000 distinct CDR3 sequences, with 65% occurring only once. Patients picked for sequencing had shown CD8+CD57+ cell expansion detected by flow cytometry. The sample taken for sequencing was sorted CD4+, CD8+, or CD8+CD57+ T cells (not recorded which) from PBMCs. These receptors were taken from a human donor with aplastic anemia.

This clonotype has a handful of counts. This chain joins TRBV24-1 and TRBJ2-5; D is tentatively TRBD1 or TRBD2 (5 bases each). CDR3 length: 16 amino acids. The germline V gene has CDR1 KGHDR and CDR2 SFDVKD. V was trimmed by 0 bases and J by 3 bases, leaving 13 bases between them. The CDR3 reads CATSDLGSGAKETQYF. In DNA, the CDR3 is TGTGCCACCAGTGATTTGGGGTCCGGGGCCAAAGAGACCCAGTACTTC.

The J gene is TRBJ1-6, the V gene TRBV7-6, with D tentatively TRBD1 (5 bases). This CDR3 comprises 14 residues. V lost 5 bases, J lost 7 bases, and 12 bases lay in between. From germline, CDR1 is SGHVS and CDR2 FNYEAQ. The CDR3 loop is CASSGGGRNSPLHF. For the CDR3, the DNA is TGTGCCAGCAGCGGGGGGGGGAGAAATTCACCCCTCCACTTT.

This clonotype was recorded only once. V gene TRBV29-1 combines with J gene TRBJ2-5; 9 bases align to TRBD1. Germline V gives CDR1 SQVTM, CDR2 ANQGSEA. Trimming cost V 3 bases and J 5 bases; bases outside gene matches: 10. The CDR3 runs to 15 residues. The CDR3: CSVDSPGQGFETQYF. CDR3 nucleotide sequence: TGCAGCGTTGACTCACCGGGACAGGGTTTCGAGACCCAGTACTTC.

The CDR3 reads CATSRGQANSPLHF. The CDR3 DNA follows: TGTGCCACCAGCAGGGGACAGGCGAATTCACCCCTCCACTTT. The gene calls are TRBV15 and TRBJ1-6, with TRBD1 matching over 8 bases. V trimming: 3 bases; J trimming: 7 bases; junction bases outside the gene matches: 2. The CDR3 sequence is 14 residues long. Per germline, CDR1 LNHNV and CDR2 YYDKDF (reference sequence).

The sample holds a few counts of this clonotype. This chain connects TRBV6-1 to TRBJ1-1; D uncertain. This CDR3 comprises 12 residues. The ends were cut back, 6 bases at V and 3 bases at J, with 8 bases in the middle. Germline CDR1 reads MNHNS; CDR2 reads SASEGT. CDR3 sequence: CASRRGYTEAFF. DNA of the CDR3: TGTGCCAGCAGGCGGGGTTACACTGAAGCTTTCTTT.

This clonotype was seen at least ten times. This chain joins TRBV9 and TRBJ1-1; 7 nucleotides align to TRBD1. The germline gives CDR1 SGDLS, CDR2 YYNGEE. CDR3 length equals 15 residues. After removal of 4 bases from V and 9 bases from J, the junction contained 15 bases not matched to a gene. This chain's CDR3 is CASSPPGGGPPKAFF. CDR3 nucleotide sequence: TGTGCCAGCAGCCCCCCAGGGGGAGGGCCCCCGAAAGCTTTCTTT.

The V and J genes are TRBV10-2 and TRBJ1-5, with 7 bases that match TRBD1. Germline lookup yields CDR1 WSHSY and CDR2 SAAADI. There are 16 residues in the CDR3. The V and J ends lost 4 bases and 2 bases, in that order; junction bases with no gene match: 8. The CDR3: CASSVTGAAGNQPQHF. The CDR3 coding sequence is TGCGCCAGCAGTGTTACAGGGGCCGCAGGCAATCAGCCCCAGCATTTT.

This clonotype has ten or more counts. The gene calls are TRBV12-3 or TRBV12-4 and TRBJ1-3; a possible D gene is TRBD1 (6 bases). Trimming left V 6 bases short and J 0 bases short, with 12 bases between. CDR3 length equals 15 residues. The CDR3 sequence is CASSQGLPSGNTIYF. In DNA, the CDR3 is TGTGCCAGCAGCCAGGGGTTACCCTCTGGAAACACCATATATTTT.

The V and J genes are TRBV6-6 and TRBJ1-2, with D uncertain. CDR3 length: 12 residues. The germline gives CDR1 MNHNY, CDR2 SVGAGI (reference sequence). Trimming removed 0 bases at V and 7 bases at J, with 6 bases between. CDR3 amino acids: CASSYSLGGYTF. The CDR3 DNA follows: TGTGCCAGCAGTTACTCGTTGGGTGGCTACACCTTC.

This clonotype appeared many times. The chain uses TRBV9 and TRBJ1-2, with D maybe TRBD1 (6 bases). The CDR3 runs to 16 residues. Trimming stripped 5 bases from V and 6 bases from J, with 23 bases between. Germline-derived CDR1 and CDR2 are SGDLS and YYNGEE. The CDR3 here is CASRAMGRGPWDGYTF. The CDR3 DNA follows: TGTGCCAGCAGGGCGATGGGTCGGGGGCCCTGGGATGGCTACACCTTC.

Only a few counts were recorded for this clonotype. The chain couples TRBV19 to TRBJ1-5; D remains ambiguous. The CDR3 totals 12 residues. The V and J ends lost 1 base and 6 bases respectively, with 4 bases between them. CDR1 LNHDA and CDR2 SQIVND come from the germline V gene (reference sequence). DNA of the CDR3: TGTGCCAGTAGTATAGCGGGTCAGCCCCAGCATTTT. This gives the protein CASSIAGQPQHF.

The V call is TRBV14, the J call TRBJ2-1; possibly TRBD2 for D (5 bases). The CDR3 has 16 residues. Germline V gene lookup returns CDR1 SGHDN and CDR2 FVKESK. The V and J ends lost 5 bases and 6 bases respectively, with 20 bases between them. The CDR3 loop reads CASSASSDSGTNEQFF. The CDR3 nucleotides are TGTGCCAGCAGCGCCAGCAGTGATTCGGGAACCAATGAGCAGTTCTTC.

This chain joins TRBV7-7 and TRBJ2-1; 13 bases are a match to TRBD2. The germline V gene has CDR1 SSHAT and CDR2 FNYEAQ (reference sequence). The CDR3 sequence is 15 residues long. J gave up 9 bases and V 1 base, and 3 bases lay outside the gene matches. DNA for the CDR3: TGTGCCAGCAGCTTAGGGACTAGCGGGAGCCCTGAGCAGTTCTTC. This sequence encodes CASSLGTSGSPEQFF.

V gene TRBV7-2 combines with J gene TRBJ2-2; D is possibly TRBD1 (6 bases). Germline V gene data show CDR1 as SGHTA and CDR2 as FQGNSA. The CDR3 extends over 13 amino acids. The V gene lost 5 bases and the J gene lost 5 bases, with 9 bases spanning the gap. CDR3 in amino acids: CASSADRTGELFF. The CDR3 DNA sequence: TGTGCCAGCAGCGCAGACAGGACCGGGGAGCTGTTTTTT.

The V and J genes are TRBV15 and TRBJ2-3; no definite D call. V was shortened by 0 bases and J by 0 bases, with 4 bases between the two germline ends. The CDR3 is made up of 14 amino acids. Germline V lookup: CDR1 LNHNV, CDR2 YYDKDF (reference sequence). CDR3 coding DNA: TGTGCCACCAGCAGAGAGGGCAGCACAGATACGCAGTATTTT. Translation gives CATSREGSTDTQYF.

The chain couples TRBV9 to TRBJ2-2; no clear D. The CDR3 is 17 residues long. Germline lookup yields CDR1 SGDLS and CDR2 YYNGEE. V lost 0 bases to trimming and J lost 2 bases, with 14 bases between them. The CDR3 DNA sequence: TGTGCCAGCAGCGTAGCCGGTATGTGGGAAAACACCGGGGAGCTGTTTTTT. Residues: CASSVAGMWENTGELFF.

This clonotype has only one observation. J is TRBJ2-5 and V is TRBV9, with D hard to call. In germline, CDR1 is SGDLS, CDR2 YYNGEE. V shed 1 base and J shed 1 base, with 8 bases lying between them. There are 14 residues in the CDR3. The CDR3 loop reads CASSVTGGQETQYF. The CDR3 nucleotides are TGTGCCAGCAGCGTAACGGGCGGCCAAGAGACCCAGTACTTC.

The chain couples TRBV6-6 to TRBJ2-1; D uncertain. Trimming shortened V by 5 bases and J by 13 bases, and 21 bases separated the two germline ends. The CDR3 sequence is 14 residues long. The germline V gene has CDR1 MNHNY and CDR2 SVGAGI (reference sequence). DNA of the CDR3: TGTGCCAGCAGTGAAGCGCCCCCAAGTTTCGAACAGTTCTTC. It codes for CASSEAPPSFEQFF.

This clonotype has only a few counts. V is TRBV19 and J is TRBJ1-2; TRBD1 matches at 7 bases. Germline CDR1 is LNHDA and CDR2 is SQIVND (reference sequence). V dropped 3 bases and J dropped 3; count of bases not matched to a gene: 7. The CDR3 consists of 15 residues. The CDR3 reads CASSIGTGAHYGYTF. The CDR3 coding sequence is TGTGCCAGTAGTATTGGAACAGGGGCACACTATGGCTACACCTTC.

J is TRBJ1-1 and V is TRBV7-8, with D tentatively TRBD1 (5 bases). The CDR3 loop spans 13 amino acids. Trimming removed 8 bases at V and 8 bases at J, with 18 bases between. Germline CDR1 and CDR2: SGHVS and FQNEAQ. The CDR3 DNA reads as TGTGCCAGCCTGGGGACGCACGGGCTGGAAGCTTTCTTT. Its protein product is CASLGTHGLEAFF.